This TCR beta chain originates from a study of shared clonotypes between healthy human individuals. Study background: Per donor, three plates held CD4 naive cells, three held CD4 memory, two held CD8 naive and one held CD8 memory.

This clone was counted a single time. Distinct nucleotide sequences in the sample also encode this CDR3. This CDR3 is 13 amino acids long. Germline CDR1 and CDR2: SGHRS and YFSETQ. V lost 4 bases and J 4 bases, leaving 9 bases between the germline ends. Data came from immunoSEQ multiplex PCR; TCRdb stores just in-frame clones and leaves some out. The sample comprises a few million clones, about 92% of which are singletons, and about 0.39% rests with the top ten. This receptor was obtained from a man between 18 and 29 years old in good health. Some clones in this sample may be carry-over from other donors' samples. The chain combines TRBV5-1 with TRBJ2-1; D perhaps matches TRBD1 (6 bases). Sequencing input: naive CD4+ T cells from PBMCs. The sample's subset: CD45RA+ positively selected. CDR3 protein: CASSADSYNEQFF. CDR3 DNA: TGCGCCAGCAGCGCGGACAGTTACAATGAGCAGTTCTTC.